Sequencing of this T cell receptor beta chain was carried out in a study of persistence of HIV-infected CD4 T cells. Study-level information: Two participants gave one leukapheresis sample; others gave up to about 180 mL blood repeatedly. Study conclusions and caveats: Compared with CD3/CD28-stimulated cells, CMV- and Gag-responding cells showed lower TCRbeta richness. Antigen-responding cells were enriched for degenerate expanded CDR3beta sequences.

V was trimmed by 0 bases and J by 2 bases, leaving 13 bases between them. The CDR3 totals 17 residues. The germline V gene has CDR1 SGHTA and CDR2 FQGTGA. Anti-CD3/anti-CD28 beads served as a nonspecific positive control stimulus. Sorting of responding CD4+ T cells relied on upregulated CD40 ligand together with CD69. Donors had CD4+ T cell counts above 400 cells/uL and were CMV-seropositive. This was the immunoSEQ version 4 assay in survey mode. Profiled with immunoSEQ multiplex PCR; TCRdb holds only in-frame clones, not every one. The sample lists around 40,000 clones, 89% occurring once. Of note for this clone: What it recognizes is unknown.

This chain uses TRBV7-3 with TRBJ2-2; D ambiguous. The sample consisted of CD4+ T cells sorted from PBMCs after 18-hour stimulation, taken from a patient who received antiretroviral therapy. The receptor's source is an adult man with HIV who was CMV-seropositive. The CDR3 sequence is CASSLTDPSLNTGELFF. The CDR3 DNA follows: TGTGCCAGCAGCTTAACGGACCCTTCCCTCAACACCGGGGAGCTGTTTTTT.